The 5 T cell receptor beta chains reported below all come from one sample, sequenced in a study of blood T cells in healthy people across ages (dated by TCRdb to between 2014 and 2017). The protocol used for the library was 5' RACE. Sequencing instrument: Illumina HiSeq 2500. A second about 7 to 12 cycle PCR used a sample-barcoded 5' primer and a J-beta primer mix. TCRdb's own reprocessing of the public reads used fastp at Q25 and MiXCR and kept productive beta chains. Identical CDR3 proteins give one entry, which carries the most common genes and DNA. This sample has about 810,000 distinct CDR3 sequences in its table, and around 36% of those were observed once. Jointly, the top ten make up 13% of the sample. Sequencing was carried out using blood. The receptors originated from a young man in good health.

This clonotype has ten or more counts. V and J are TRBV29-1 and TRBJ1-2; TRBD1 is a possible D gene (5 bases). Per germline, CDR1 SQVTM and CDR2 ANQGSEA. The CDR3 covers 12 residues. V shed 4 bases and J shed 2 bases, with 8 bases lying between them. In nucleotides, the CDR3 is TGCAGCGTTGCCCGACAGAACTATGGCTACACCTTC. This translates into CSVARQNYGYTF.

A word on this clonotype: Sequence at one end of the junction differs from germline and may be a read error. The rearrangement links TRBV20-1 to TRBJ2-1, with 12 positions matching TRBD2. CDR1 and CDR2 (germline): DFQATT, SNEGSKA (reference sequence). The CDR3 consists of 17 residues. CDR3 loop: CSAQTSGGSFSHNEQFF. The DNA of the CDR3 is TGCAGTGCCCAAACTAGCGGGGGGTCTTTCTCCCACAATGAGCAGTTCTTC.

Comments on this clonotype: A junction boundary mismatches the germline segment, possibly from a read error. This chain links TRBV4-1 with TRBJ2-5; D perhaps matches TRBD1 (5 bases). The CDR3 covers 13 residues. CDR1 is MGHRA, CDR2 YSYEKL, per germline. CDR3 sequence: CASSQDTGYEQNF. The CDR3 DNA follows: TGCGCCAGCAGCCAAGATACAGGCTACGAGCAGAACTTC.

This clonotype was seen ten or more times. This rearrangement joins TRBV20-1 to TRBJ2-5, with unresolved D. The J call may be incorrect, as the DNA end agrees better with TRBJ2-7. The V gene's germline CDR1 is DFQATT and CDR2 SNEGSKA (reference sequence). The CDR3 consists of 13 residues. The chain's CDR3 is CSAKNYDWNEQYF. The CDR3 DNA follows: TGCAGTGCCAAGAATTATGACTGGAACGAGCAGTACTTC.

A few counts support this clonotype. This chain links TRBV18 with TRBJ1-1; 7 bases map to TRBD1. The germline CDR1 and CDR2 sequences are KGHSH and LQKENI. The CDR3 covers 16 residues. J lost 0 bases, V lost 6 bases, and 10 bases had no gene match. The CDR3 sequence is CASSLDREGVNTEAFF. The CDR3 DNA sequence: TGTGCCAGCTCCCTCGACAGGGAAGGAGTGAACACTGAAGCTTTCTTT.